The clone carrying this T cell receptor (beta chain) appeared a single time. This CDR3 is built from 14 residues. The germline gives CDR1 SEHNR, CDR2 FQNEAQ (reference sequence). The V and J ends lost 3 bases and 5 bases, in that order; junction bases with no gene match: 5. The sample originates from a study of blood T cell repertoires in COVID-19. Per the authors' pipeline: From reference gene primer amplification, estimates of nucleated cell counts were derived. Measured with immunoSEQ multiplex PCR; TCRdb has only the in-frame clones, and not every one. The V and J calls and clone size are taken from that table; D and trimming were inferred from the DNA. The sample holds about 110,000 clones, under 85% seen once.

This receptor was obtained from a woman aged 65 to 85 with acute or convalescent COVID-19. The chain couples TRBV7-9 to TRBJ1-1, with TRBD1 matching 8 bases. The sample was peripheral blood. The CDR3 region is CASSFGQGDTEAFF. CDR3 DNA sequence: TGTGCCAGCAGCTTCGGACAGGGAGATACTGAAGCTTTCTTT.